This paragraph reports one TCR beta chain. The sample belongs to a study of blood T cell repertoires in COVID-19. The germline gives CDR1 SGHNT, CDR2 YENEEA. The V gene lost 5 bases and the J gene lost 2 bases, with 10 bases spanning the gap. There are 14 residues in the CDR3. Those enrolled in Seattle joined during active infection and were followed longitudinally afterward. As originally analysed: Nucleated cell number was recorded as an estimate derived from reference gene primer amplification. Method: immunoSEQ multiplex PCR; TCRdb's copy keeps in-frame clones and lacks some. That table supplies the V and J calls and clone size; D and trimming were determined from the DNA. The sample includes 300,000 to 350,000 clones, approximately 90% seen only once; the top ten take approximately 9.9%.

This sequence originates from a man aged 25-45 years with COVID-19, enrolled during active disease. The specimen sequenced was peripheral blood. The rearrangement joins TRBV11-3 to TRBJ1-3; D is ambiguous. CDR3 DNA: TGTGCCAGCAGCCTGGGAGGGCCTGGAAACACCATATATTTT. Its protein product is CASSLGGPGNTIYF.